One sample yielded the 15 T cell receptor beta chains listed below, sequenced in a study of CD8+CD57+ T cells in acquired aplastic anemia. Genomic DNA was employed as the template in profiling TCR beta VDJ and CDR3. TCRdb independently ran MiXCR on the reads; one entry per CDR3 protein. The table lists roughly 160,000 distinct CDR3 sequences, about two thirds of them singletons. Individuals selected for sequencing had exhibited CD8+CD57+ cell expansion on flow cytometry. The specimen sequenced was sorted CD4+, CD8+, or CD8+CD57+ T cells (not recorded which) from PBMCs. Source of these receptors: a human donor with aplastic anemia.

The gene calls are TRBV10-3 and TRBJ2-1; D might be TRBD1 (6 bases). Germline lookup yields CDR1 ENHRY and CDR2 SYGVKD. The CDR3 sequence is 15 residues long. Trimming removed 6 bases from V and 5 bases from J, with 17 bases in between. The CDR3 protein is CAIRTPGQGNNEQFF. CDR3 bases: TGTGCCATCAGGACCCCCGGGCAGGGGAACAATGAGCAGTTCTTC.

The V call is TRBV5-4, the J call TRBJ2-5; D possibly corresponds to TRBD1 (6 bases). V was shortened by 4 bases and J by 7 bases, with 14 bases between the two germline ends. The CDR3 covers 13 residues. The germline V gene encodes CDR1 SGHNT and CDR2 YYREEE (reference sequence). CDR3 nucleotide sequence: TGTGCCAGCAGCAGAGGACAGACGGGGACCCAGTACTTC. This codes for CASSRGQTGTQYF.

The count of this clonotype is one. The CDR3 coding sequence is TGCGCCAGCAGCTTTGAGGGAGTTACCTACAATGAGCAGTTCTTC. Translating gives CASSFEGVTYNEQFF. The genes are TRBV5-1 and TRBJ2-1; D perhaps matches TRBD2 (5 bases). Trimming pared 2 bases from V and 2 bases from J, leaving 11 bases between. CDR3 length: 15 amino acids. The germline V gene has CDR1 SGHRS and CDR2 YFSETQ.

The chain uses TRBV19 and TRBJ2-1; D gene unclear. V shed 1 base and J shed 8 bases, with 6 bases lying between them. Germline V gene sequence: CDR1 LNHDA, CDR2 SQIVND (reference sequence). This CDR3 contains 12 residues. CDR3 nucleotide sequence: TGTGCCAGTAGTATAGGGGTTTATGAGCAGTTCTTC. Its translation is CASSIGVYEQFF. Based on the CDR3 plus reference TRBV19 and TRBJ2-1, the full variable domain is DGGITQSPKYLFRKEGQNVTLSCEQNLNHDAMYWYRQDPGQGLRLIYYSQIVNDFQKGDIAEGYSVSREKKESFPLTVTSAQKNPTAFYLCASSIGVYEQFFGPGTRLTVL.

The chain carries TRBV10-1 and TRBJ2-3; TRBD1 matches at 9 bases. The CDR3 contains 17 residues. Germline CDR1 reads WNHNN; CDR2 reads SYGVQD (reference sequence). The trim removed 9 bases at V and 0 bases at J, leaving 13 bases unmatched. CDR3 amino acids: CARTGTGKLLSTDTQYF. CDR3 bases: TGCGCCAGGACCGGGACAGGGAAGCTTCTGAGCACAGATACGCAGTATTTT.

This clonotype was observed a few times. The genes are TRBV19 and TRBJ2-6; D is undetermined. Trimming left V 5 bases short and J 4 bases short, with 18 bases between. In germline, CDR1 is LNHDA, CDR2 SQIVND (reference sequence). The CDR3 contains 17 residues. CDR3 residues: CASSPPPVLGGANVLTF. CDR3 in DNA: TGTGCCAGTAGTCCTCCCCCGGTATTGGGAGGGGCCAACGTCCTGACTTTC.

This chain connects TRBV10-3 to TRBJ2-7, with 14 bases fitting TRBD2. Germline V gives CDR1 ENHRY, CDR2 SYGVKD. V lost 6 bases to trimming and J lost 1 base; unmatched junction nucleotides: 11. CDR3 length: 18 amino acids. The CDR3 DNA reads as TGTGCCATCAGGGCCGGGACTAGCGGGAGAGACGGGTCCTACGAGCAGTACTTC. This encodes CAIRAGTSGRDGSYEQYF.

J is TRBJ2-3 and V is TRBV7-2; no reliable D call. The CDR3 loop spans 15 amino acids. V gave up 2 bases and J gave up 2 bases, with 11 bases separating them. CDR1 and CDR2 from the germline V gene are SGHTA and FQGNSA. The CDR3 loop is CASSLTTKHTDTQYF. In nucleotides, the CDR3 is TGTGCCAGCAGCTTAACCACGAAACACACAGATACGCAGTATTTT.

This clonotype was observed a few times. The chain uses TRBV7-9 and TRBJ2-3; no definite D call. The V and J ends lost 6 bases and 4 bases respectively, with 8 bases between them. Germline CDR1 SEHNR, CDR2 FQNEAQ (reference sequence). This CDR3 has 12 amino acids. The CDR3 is CASSLGADTQYF. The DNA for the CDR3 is TGTGCCAGCAGTTTGGGTGCAGATACGCAGTATTTT.

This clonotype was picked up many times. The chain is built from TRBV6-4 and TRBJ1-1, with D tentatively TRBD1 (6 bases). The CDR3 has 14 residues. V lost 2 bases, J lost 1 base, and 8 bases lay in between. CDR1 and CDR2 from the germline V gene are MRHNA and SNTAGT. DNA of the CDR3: TGTGCCAGCAGTGACAAGGGGGAGAACACTGAAGCTTTCTTT. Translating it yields CASSDKGENTEAFF.

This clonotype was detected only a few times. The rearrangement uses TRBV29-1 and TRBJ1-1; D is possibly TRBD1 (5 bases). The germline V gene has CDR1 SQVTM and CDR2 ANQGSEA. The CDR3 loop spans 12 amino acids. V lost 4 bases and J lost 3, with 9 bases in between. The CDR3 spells CSVGGWDTEAFF. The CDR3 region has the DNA TGCAGCGTTGGGGGGTGGGACACTGAAGCTTTCTTT.

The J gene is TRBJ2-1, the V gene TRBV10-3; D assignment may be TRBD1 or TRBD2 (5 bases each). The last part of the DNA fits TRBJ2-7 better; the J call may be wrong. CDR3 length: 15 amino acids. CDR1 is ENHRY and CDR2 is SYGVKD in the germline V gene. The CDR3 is CAISEESGGPYEQYF. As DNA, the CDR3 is TGTGCCATCAGTGAGGAAAGTGGGGGTCCCTACGAGCAGTACTTC.

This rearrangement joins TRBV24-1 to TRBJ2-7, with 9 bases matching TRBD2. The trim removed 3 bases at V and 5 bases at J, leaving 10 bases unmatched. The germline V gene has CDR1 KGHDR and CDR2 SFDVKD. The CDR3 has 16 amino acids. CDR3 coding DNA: TGTGCCACCAGTGATCGAGCGGGAGGTCCCCCTGACGAGCAGTACTTC. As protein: CATSDRAGGPPDEQYF.

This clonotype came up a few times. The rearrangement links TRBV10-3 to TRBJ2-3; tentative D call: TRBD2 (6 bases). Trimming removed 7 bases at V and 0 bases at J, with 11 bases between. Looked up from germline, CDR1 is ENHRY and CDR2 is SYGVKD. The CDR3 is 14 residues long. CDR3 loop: CAITRDFSTDTQYF. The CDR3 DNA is TGTGCCATCACACGGGACTTTAGCACAGATACGCAGTATTTT.

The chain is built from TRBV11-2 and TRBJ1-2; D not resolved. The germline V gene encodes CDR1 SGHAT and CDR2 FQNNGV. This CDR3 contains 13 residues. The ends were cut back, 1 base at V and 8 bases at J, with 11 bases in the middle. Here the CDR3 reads CASSLGKGGGYTF. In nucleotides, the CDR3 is TGTGCCAGCAGCTTAGGAAAAGGTGGCGGCTACACCTTC. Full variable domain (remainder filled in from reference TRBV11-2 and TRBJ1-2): EAGVAQSPRYKIIEKRQSVAFWCNPISGHATLYWYQQILGQGPKLLIQFQNNGVVDDSQLPKDRFSAERLKGVDSTLKIQPAKLEDSAVYLCASSLGKGGGYTFGSGTRLTVV.